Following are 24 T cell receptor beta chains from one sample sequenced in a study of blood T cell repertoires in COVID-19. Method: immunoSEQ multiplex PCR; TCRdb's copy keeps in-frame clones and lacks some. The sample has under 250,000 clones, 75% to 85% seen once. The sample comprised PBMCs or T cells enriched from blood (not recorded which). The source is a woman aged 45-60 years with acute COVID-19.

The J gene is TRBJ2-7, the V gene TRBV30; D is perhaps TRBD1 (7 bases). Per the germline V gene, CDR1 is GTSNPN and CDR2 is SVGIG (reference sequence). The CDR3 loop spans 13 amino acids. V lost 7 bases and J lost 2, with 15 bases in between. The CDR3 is CASGGGTAYEQYF. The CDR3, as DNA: TGTGCCTCCGGTGGGGGGACAGCCTACGAGCAGTACTTC.

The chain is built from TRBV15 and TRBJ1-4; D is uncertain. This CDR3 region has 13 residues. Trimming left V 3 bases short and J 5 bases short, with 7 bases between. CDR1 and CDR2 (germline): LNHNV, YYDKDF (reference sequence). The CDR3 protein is CATSSQMNEKLFF. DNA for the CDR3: TGTGCCACCAGCAGCCAGATGAATGAAAAACTGTTTTTT. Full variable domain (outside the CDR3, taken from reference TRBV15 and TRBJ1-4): DAMVIQNPRYQVTQFGKPVTLSCSQTLNHNVMYWYQQKSSQAPKLLFHYYDKDFNNEADTPDNFQSRRPNTSFCFLDIRSPGLGDTAMYLCATSSQMNEKLFFGSGTQLSVL.

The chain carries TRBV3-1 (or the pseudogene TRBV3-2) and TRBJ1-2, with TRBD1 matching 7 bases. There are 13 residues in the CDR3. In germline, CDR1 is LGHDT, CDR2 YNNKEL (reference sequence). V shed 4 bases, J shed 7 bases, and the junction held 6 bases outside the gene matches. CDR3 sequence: CASSRDRVGGYTF. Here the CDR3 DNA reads TGTGCCAGCAGCCGAGACAGGGTCGGTGGCTACACCTTC.

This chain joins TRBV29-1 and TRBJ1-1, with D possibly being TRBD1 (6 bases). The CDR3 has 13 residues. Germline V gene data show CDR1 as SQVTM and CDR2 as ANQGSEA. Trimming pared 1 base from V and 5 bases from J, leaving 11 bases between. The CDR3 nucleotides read TGCAGCGTTGAAGCCCACCAGGGGACTGAAGCTTTCTTT. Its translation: CSVEAHQGTEAFF.

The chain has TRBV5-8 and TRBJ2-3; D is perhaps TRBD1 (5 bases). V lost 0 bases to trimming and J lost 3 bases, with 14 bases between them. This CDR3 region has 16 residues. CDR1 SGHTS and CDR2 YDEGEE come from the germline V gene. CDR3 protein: CASSLAAGHTTDTQYF. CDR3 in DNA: TGTGCCAGCAGCTTGGCGGCAGGACACACGACAGATACGCAGTATTTT. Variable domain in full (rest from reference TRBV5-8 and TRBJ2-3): EAGVTQSPTHLIKTRGQQATLRCSPISGHTSVYWYQQALGLGLQFLLWYDEGEERNRGNFPPRFSGRQFPNYSSELNVNALELEDSALYLCASSLAAGHTTDTQYFGPGTRLTVL.

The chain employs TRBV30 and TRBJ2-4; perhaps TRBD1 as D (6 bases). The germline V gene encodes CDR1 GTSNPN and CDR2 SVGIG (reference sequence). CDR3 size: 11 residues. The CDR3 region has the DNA TGTGCGTTAAGGACAGAAAACATTCAGTACTTC. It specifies CALRTENIQYF.

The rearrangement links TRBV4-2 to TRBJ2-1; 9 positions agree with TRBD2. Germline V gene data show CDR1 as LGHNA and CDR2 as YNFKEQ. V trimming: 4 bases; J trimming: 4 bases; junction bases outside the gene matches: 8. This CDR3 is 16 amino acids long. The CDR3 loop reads CASSRPSAGGYNEQFF. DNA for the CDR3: TGTGCCAGCAGCCGCCCTAGCGCGGGGGGGTACAATGAGCAGTTCTTC.

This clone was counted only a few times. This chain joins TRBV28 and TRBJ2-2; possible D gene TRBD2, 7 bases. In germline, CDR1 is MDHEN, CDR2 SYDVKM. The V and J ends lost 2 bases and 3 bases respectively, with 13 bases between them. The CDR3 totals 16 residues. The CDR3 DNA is TGTGCCAGCAGTTTACCGTGGGGGGGCCACACCGGGGAGCTGTTTTTT. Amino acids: CASSLPWGGHTGELFF.

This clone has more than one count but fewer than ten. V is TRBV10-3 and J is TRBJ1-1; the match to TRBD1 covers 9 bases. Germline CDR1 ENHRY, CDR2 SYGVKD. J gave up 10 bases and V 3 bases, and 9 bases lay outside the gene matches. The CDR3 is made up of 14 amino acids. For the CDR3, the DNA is TGTGCCATCAGTGAAGCCGGGACAGGGCGTTCAGCTTTCTTT. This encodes CAISEAGTGRSAFF.

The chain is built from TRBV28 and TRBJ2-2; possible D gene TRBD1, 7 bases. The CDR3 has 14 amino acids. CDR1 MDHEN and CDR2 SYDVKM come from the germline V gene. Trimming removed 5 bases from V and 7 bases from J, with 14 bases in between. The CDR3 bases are TGTGCCAGCAGTAGACAGGGAGGTTACGGGGAGCTGTTTTTT. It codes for CASSRQGGYGELFF.

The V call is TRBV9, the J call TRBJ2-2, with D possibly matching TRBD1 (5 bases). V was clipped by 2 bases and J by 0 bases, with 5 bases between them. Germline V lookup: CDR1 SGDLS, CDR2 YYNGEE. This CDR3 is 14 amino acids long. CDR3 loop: CASSVGPNTGELFF. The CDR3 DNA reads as TGTGCCAGCAGCGTGGGGCCGAACACCGGGGAGCTGTTTTTT.

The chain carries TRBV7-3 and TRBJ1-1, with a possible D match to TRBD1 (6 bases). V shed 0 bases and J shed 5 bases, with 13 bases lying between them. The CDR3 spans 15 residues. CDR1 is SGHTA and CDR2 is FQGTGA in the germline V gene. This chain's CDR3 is CASSLTTGRPTEAFF. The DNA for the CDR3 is TGTGCCAGCAGCTTAACAACAGGGCGTCCGACTGAAGCTTTCTTT.

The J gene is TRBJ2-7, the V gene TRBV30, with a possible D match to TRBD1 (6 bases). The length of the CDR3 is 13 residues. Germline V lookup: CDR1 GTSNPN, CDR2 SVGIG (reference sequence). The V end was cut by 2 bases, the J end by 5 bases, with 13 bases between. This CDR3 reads CAWSLLAGDEQYF. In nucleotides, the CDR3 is TGTGCCTGGAGTTTACTCGCAGGGGACGAGCAGTACTTC. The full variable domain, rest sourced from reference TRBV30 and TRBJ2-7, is SQTIHQWPATLVQPVGSPLSLECTVEGTSNPNLYWYRQAAGRGLQLLFYSVGIGQISSEVPQNLSASRPQDRQFILSSKKLLLSDSGFYLCAWSLLAGDEQYFGPGTRLTVT.

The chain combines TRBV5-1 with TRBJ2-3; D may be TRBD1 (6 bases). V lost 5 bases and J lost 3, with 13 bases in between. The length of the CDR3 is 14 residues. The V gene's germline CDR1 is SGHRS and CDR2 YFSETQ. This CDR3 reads CASSFAGVTDTQYF. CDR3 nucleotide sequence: TGCGCCAGCAGTTTTGCAGGGGTGACAGATACGCAGTATTTT.

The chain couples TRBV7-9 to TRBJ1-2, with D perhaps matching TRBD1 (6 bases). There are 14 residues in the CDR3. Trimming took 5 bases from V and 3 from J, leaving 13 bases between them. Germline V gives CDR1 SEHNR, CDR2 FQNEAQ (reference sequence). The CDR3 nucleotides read TGTGCCAGCAGCCCCCTCGGGACATACTATGGCTACACCTTC. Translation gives CASSPLGTYYGYTF.

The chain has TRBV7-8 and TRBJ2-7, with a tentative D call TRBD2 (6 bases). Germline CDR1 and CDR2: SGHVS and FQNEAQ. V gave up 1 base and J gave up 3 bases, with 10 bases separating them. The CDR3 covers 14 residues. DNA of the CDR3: TGTGCCAGCAGCTTAGAATTGGGGGGCTACGAGCAGTACTTC. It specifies CASSLELGGYEQYF.

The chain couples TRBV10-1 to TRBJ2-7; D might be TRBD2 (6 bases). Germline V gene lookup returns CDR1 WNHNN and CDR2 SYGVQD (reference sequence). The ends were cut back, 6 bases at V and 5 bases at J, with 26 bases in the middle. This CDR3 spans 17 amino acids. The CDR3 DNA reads TGCGCCAGCAGAGCTAATTCCACGGGACTCCTCGCCCACGAGCAGTACTTC. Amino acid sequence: CASRANSTGLLAHEQYF.

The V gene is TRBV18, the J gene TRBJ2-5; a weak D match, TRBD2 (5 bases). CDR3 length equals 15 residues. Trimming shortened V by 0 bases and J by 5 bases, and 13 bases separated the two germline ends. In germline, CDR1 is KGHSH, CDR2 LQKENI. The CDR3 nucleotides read TGTGCCAGCTCACCACCGTCGAGGGCATGGGAGACCCAGTACTTC. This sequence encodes CASSPPSRAWETQYF.

CDR3 sequence: CASSPQGGAGNSPLHF. CDR3 DNA: TGTGCCAGCAGCCCCCAAGGAGGGGCTGGTAATTCACCCCTCCACTTT. This chain links TRBV9 with TRBJ1-6, with a tentative D call TRBD1 (5 bases). Trimming stripped 4 bases from V and 6 bases from J, with 17 bases between. Per the germline V gene, CDR1 is SGDLS and CDR2 is YYNGEE. The CDR3 length is 16 residues. Full variable domain (rest looked up from reference TRBV9 and TRBJ1-6): DSGVTQTPKHLITATGQRVTLRCSPRSGDLSVYWYQQSLDQGLQFLIQYYNGEERAKGNILERFSAQQFPDLHSELNLSSLELGDSALYFCASSPQGGAGNSPLHFGNGTRLTVT.

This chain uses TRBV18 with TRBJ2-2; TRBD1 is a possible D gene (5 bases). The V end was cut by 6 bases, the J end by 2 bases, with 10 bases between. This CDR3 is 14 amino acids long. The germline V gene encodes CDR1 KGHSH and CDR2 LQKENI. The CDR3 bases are TGTGCCAGCTCGTCACAGGAAAACACCGGGGAGCTGTTTTTT. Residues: CASSSQENTGELFF.

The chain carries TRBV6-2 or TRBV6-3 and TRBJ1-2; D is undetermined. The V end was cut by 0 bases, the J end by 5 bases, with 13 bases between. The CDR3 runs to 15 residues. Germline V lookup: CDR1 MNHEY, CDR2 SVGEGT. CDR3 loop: CASSYSRKEAYGYTF. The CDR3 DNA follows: TGTGCCAGCAGTTACTCGAGGAAAGAAGCTTATGGCTACACCTTC.

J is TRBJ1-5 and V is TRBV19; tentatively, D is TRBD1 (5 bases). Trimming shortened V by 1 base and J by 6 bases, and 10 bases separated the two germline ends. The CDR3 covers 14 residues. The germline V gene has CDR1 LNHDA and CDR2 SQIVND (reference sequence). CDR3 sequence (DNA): TGTGCCAGTAGTATAGCAGGGTCGTCTCAGCCCCAGCATTTT. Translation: CASSIAGSSQPQHF.

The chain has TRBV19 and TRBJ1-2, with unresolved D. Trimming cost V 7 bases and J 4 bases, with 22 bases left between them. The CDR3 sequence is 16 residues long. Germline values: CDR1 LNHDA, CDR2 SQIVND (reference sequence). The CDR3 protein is CASTNTVGKRGYGYTF. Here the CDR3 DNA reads TGTGCCAGTACCAACACGGTAGGAAAACGGGGCTATGGCTACACCTTC.

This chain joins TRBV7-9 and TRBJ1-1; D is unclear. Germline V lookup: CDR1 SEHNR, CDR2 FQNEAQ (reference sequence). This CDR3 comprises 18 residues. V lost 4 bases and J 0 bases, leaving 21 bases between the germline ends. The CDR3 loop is CASSSSRNLAALNTEAFF. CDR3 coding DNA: TGTGCCAGCAGCTCTTCGAGGAACTTGGCGGCTTTGAACACTGAAGCTTTCTTT.